The 22 T cell receptor beta chains listed next were all sequenced from one sample in a study of vaccination and CD4 T cells after COVID-19. Cultured CD4+ T-cell DNA underwent Oncomine TCR Beta short-read sequencing. TCRdb used MiXCR to reprocess the PCR reads, holding one entry per CDR3 protein. The table includes approximately 15,000 distinct CDR3 sequences, around 60% detected once. Treatment denoted: approximately 9-day PBMC culture with coronavirus spike peptide pools or control peptides (ViraFEST assay). Which antigens these TCRs recognize remains unknown. Sequencing was performed on CD4+ T cells from blood, cultured in vitro. These receptors all stem from a human donor who had recovered from COVID-19.

In its sample, this clonotype was seen a few times. This sequence joins TRBV20-1 and TRBJ1-1, with D possibly being TRBD1 (6 bases). Germline assignment: CDR1 DFQATT and CDR2 SNEGSKA (reference sequence). CDR3 length: 16 amino acids. The ends were cut back, 2 bases at V and 5 bases at J, with 21 bases in the middle. CDR3 bases: TGCAGTGCTAGACCCTTCGCTTCAACAGGGCGGACTGAAGCTTTCTTT. Amino acids: CSARPFASTGRTEAFF.

CDR3 sequence reads: CASSPGLSTDTQYF. The CDR3 nucleotides are TGTGCCAGCAGTCCGGGACTAAGTACAGATACGCAGTATTTT. V is TRBV6-4 and J is TRBJ2-3; 7 bases match TRBD2. Germline values: CDR1 MRHNA, CDR2 SNTAGT. J lost 3 bases, V lost 5 bases, and 5 bases had no gene match. The CDR3 length is 14 residues.

This chain links TRBV5-4 with TRBJ2-3; 7 bases align to TRBD2. The CDR3 covers 14 residues. CDR1 is SGHNT and CDR2 is YYREEE in the germline V gene (reference sequence). J gave up 7 bases and V 3 bases, and 8 bases lay outside the gene matches. This CDR3 is CASSSPWEGNTQYF. The CDR3 nucleotides read TGTGCCAGCAGCTCCCCCTGGGAGGGAAATACGCAGTATTTT.

The genes are TRBV14 and TRBJ2-7, with 11 bases matching TRBD2. Germline CDR1 reads SGHDN; CDR2 reads FVKESK. V lost 0 bases, J lost 2 bases, and 6 bases stayed unmatched. CDR3 length: 17 amino acids. The CDR3 protein is CASSQEWGLAVPYEQYF. The CDR3 nucleotides read TGTGCCAGCAGCCAAGAGTGGGGACTAGCGGTACCCTACGAGCAGTACTTC. The whole variable domain, remainder taken from reference TRBV14 and TRBJ2-7, is EAGVTQFPSHSVIEKGQTVTLRCDPISGHDNLYWYRRVMGKEIKFLLHFVKESKQDESGMPNNRFLAERTGGTYSTLKVQPAELEDSGVYFCASSQEWGLAVPYEQYFGPGTRLTVT.

The chain uses TRBV29-1 and TRBJ2-2; TRBD2 might be the D (5 bases). The CDR3 consists of 13 residues. The V end lost 2 bases, the J end lost 8 bases, and 12 bases lay between the germline ends. The germline CDR1 and CDR2 sequences are SQVTM and ANQGSEA. The CDR3 is CSVEMRVGGELFF. CDR3 in DNA: TGCAGCGTTGAAATGCGGGTAGGAGGGGAGCTGTTTTTT.

CDR3 coding DNA: TGTGCCAGCAGCCTCGGGACGAGGTCGCAGTATTTT. Amino acids: CASSLGTRSQYF. This rearrangement joins TRBV28 to TRBJ2-3; the D call may be TRBD1 or TRBD2 (5 bases each). The V end lost 6 bases, the J end lost 10 bases, and 14 bases lay between the germline ends. Per germline, CDR1 MDHEN and CDR2 SYDVKM. This CDR3 has 12 residues.

The rearrangement joins TRBV7-2 to TRBJ2-1; TRBD1 might be the D (8 bases). V lost 5 bases to trimming and J lost 10 bases, with 15 bases between them. CDR1 is SGHTA and CDR2 is FQGNSA in the germline V gene. CDR3 size: 13 residues. The CDR3 spells CASSVNRGGEQFF. Written as DNA, the CDR3 is TGTGCCAGCAGCGTCAACAGGGGGGGCGAGCAGTTCTTC.

A single count supports this clonotype. The CDR3 here is CASSSGTSYEQYF. DNA of the CDR3: TGTGCCAGCAGCTCCGGGACTAGCTACGAGCAGTACTTC. This rearrangement joins TRBV5-4 to TRBJ2-7; 8 bases fit TRBD2. The V and J ends lost 3 bases and 3 bases, in that order; junction bases with no gene match: 2. There are 13 residues in the CDR3. Germline V gene lookup returns CDR1 SGHNT and CDR2 YYREEE (reference sequence).

By proportion, this clonotype is medium-sized. The V and J genes are TRBV6-1 and TRBJ2-1; TRBD2 agrees at 14 bases. J lost 1 base, V lost 6 bases, and 8 bases had no gene match. Per the germline V gene, CDR1 is MNHNS and CDR2 is SASEGT. The CDR3 totals 18 residues. The CDR3 reads CASRGGLAGVWSYNEQFF. The CDR3 nucleotides read TGTGCCAGCAGAGGGGGACTAGCGGGAGTCTGGTCCTACAATGAGCAGTTCTTC.

This clonotype came up a few times. The gene calls are TRBV25-1 and TRBJ2-3, with D unresolved. Trimming took 4 bases from V and 0 from J, leaving 5 bases between them. The CDR3 runs 13 residues. Per the germline V gene, CDR1 is MGHDK and CDR2 is SYGVNS. The CDR3 is CASSGLSTDTQYF. Here the CDR3 DNA reads TGTGCCAGCAGTGGCTTAAGCACAGATACGCAGTATTTT.

The chain has TRBV2 and TRBJ2-1; D is possibly TRBD2 (5 bases). V was shortened by 6 bases and J by 1 base, with 13 bases between the two germline ends. The CDR3 length is 15 residues. Germline CDR1 is SNHLY and CDR2 is FYNNEI. The CDR3 coding sequence is TGTGCCAGCAGGGGAGACCGGATTTCCTACAATGAGCAGTTCTTC. Protein product: CASRGDRISYNEQFF.

The chain couples TRBV6-1 to TRBJ1-6; D is uncertain. The germline CDR1 and CDR2 sequences are MNHNS and SASEGT. This CDR3 region has 14 residues. V was cut by 6 bases and J by 7 bases, with 13 bases left in between. The CDR3 DNA sequence: TGTGCCAGCAGGGAGACGGAGCGCAATTCACCCCTCCACTTT. This encodes CASRETERNSPLHF.

This chain links TRBV20-1 with TRBJ1-2; D is undetermined. Trimming took 3 bases from V and 3 from J, leaving 8 bases between them. The CDR3 has 12 residues. The V gene's germline CDR1 is DFQATT and CDR2 SNEGSKA (reference sequence). The DNA for the CDR3 is TGCAGTGCTAGGAACAGCCACTATGGCTACACCTTC. It codes for CSARNSHYGYTF.

The rearrangement uses TRBV27 and TRBJ1-6, with 11 bases fitting TRBD1. The CDR3 runs to 15 residues. Germline V CDR1 and CDR2: MNHEY, SMNVEV (reference sequence). Losses at the gene ends were 5 bases for V and 7 bases for J; bases not matched to a gene: 4. The CDR3 loop reads CASSTRTGGNSPLHF. In DNA, the CDR3 is TGTGCCAGCAGTACCCGGACAGGGGGCAATTCACCCCTCCACTTT.

V is TRBV12-3 or TRBV12-4 and J is TRBJ1-2; 7 positions match TRBD1. The trim removed 6 bases at V and 8 bases at J, leaving 9 bases unmatched. The CDR3 has 13 amino acids. In DNA form, the CDR3 reads TGTGCCAGCAGCTCAGAACAGGGGTACGGCTACACCTTC. Translating it yields CASSSEQGYGYTF.

The chain uses TRBV20-1 and TRBJ2-1, with D hard to call. The germline V gene encodes CDR1 DFQATT and CDR2 SNEGSKA (reference sequence). The CDR3 runs to 15 residues. Trimming pared 6 bases from V and 0 bases from J, leaving 15 bases between. The CDR3 coding sequence is TGCAGTGCGACATACGTGGGCGGCTCCTACAATGAGCAGTTCTTC. It is translated as CSATYVGGSYNEQFF.

Relative to its sample, this clonotype is medium-sized (0.01 to 0.1%). V usage is TRBV7-9 and J usage is TRBJ2-1; TRBD2 agrees at 10 bases. Germline CDR1 SEHNR, CDR2 FQNEAQ (reference sequence). Germline trimming cut 2 bases from V and 5 bases from J; bases unmatched to any gene: 3. CDR3 length equals 15 residues. CDR3 bases: TGTGCCAGCAGCTTACTAGCGGGAGATCACAATGAGCAGTTCTTC. Translation: CASSLLAGDHNEQFF.

The genes are TRBV11-1 and TRBJ2-1; 10 bases are a match to TRBD1. The CDR3 runs 17 residues. V lost 5 bases, J lost 6 bases, and 13 bases stayed unmatched. The germline V gene encodes CDR1 SGHAT and CDR2 FQDESV (reference sequence). The CDR3 nucleotides read TGTGCCAGCAGCCCCCGACAGGGGGCCCCGGAAGGCAATGAGCAGTTCTTC. The encoded protein is CASSPRQGAPEGNEQFF.

The V and J genes are TRBV19 and TRBJ2-1; D is unresolved. Germline CDR1 and CDR2: LNHDA and SQIVND (reference sequence). V lost 6 bases, J lost 5 bases, and 11 bases lay in between. The CDR3 sequence is 13 residues long. The CDR3 loop is CASRHSPNNEQFF. The CDR3 DNA reads as TGTGCCAGTAGGCACTCTCCTAACAATGAGCAGTTCTTC. The full variable domain, completed using reference TRBV19 and TRBJ2-1, is DGGITQSPKYLFRKEGQNVTLSCEQNLNHDAMYWYRQDPGQGLRLIYYSQIVNDFQKGDIAEGYSVSREKKESFPLTVTSAQKNPTAFYLCASRHSPNNEQFFGPGTRLTVL.

The chain carries TRBV6-1 and TRBJ2-3; 9 positions match TRBD2. The CDR3 has 14 amino acids. Germline CDR1 MNHNS, CDR2 SASEGT. Losses at the gene ends were 4 bases for V and 8 bases for J; bases not matched to a gene: 7. CDR3 sequence (DNA): TGTGCCAGCAGTGCTGCGGGAGGGCATGGTACGCAGTATTTT. Protein: CASSAAGGHGTQYF.

The chain employs TRBV5-4 and TRBJ2-7, with TRBD2 matching 8 bases. With 3 bases clipped from V and 3 bases from J, the junction kept 5 bases outside the gene matches. CDR3 length: 14 residues. Germline V gene data show CDR1 as SGHNT and CDR2 as YYREEE (reference sequence). Here the CDR3 DNA reads TGTGCCAGCAGCTACCTGAGCGGGAGCTACGAGCAGTACTTC. Translating it yields CASSYLSGSYEQYF.

V gene TRBV2 combines with J gene TRBJ2-7, with TRBD2 identical over 8 bases. The V and J ends lost 6 bases and 6 bases, in that order; junction bases with no gene match: 10. Germline CDR1 reads SNHLY; CDR2 reads FYNNEI. CDR3 length equals 14 residues. The CDR3 region is CASRERELVGEQYF. The CDR3 DNA reads TGTGCCAGCAGGGAGCGGGAGTTGGTGGGCGAGCAGTACTTC. Combining the CDR3 with reference TRBV2 and TRBJ2-7 gives the whole variable domain EPEVTQTPSHQVTQMGQEVILRCVPISNHLYFYWYRQILGQKVEFLVSFYNNEISEKSEIFDDQFSVERPDGSNFTLKIRSTKLEDSAMYFCASRERELVGEQYFGPGTRLTVT.